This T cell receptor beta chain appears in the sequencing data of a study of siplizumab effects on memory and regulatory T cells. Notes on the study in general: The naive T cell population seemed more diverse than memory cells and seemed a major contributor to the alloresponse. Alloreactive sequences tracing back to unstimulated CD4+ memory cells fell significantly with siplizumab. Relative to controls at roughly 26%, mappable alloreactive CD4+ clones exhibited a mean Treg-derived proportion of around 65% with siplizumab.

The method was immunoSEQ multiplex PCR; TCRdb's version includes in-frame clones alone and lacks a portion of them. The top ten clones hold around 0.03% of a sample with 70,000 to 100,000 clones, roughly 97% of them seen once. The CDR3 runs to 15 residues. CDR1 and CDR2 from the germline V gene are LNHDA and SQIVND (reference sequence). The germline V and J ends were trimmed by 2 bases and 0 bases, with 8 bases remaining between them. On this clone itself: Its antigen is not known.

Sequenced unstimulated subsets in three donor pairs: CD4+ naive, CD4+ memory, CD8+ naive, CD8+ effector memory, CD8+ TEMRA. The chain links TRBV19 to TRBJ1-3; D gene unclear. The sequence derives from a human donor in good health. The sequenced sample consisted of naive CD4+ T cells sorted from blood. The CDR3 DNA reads TGTGCCAGTAGTATAAGTCAGCTCTCTGGAAACACCATATATTTT. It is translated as CASSISQLSGNTIYF.